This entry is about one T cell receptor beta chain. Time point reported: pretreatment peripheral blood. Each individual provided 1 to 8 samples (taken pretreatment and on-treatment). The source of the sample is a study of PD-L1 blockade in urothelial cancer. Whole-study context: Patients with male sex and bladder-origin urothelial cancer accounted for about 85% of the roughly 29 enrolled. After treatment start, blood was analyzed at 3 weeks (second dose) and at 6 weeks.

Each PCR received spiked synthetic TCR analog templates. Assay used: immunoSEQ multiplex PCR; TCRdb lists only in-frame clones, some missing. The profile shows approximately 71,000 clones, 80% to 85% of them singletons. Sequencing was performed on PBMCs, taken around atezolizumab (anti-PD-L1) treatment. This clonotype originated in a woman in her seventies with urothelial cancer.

CDR3 coding DNA: TGCGCCAGCAGCTTGGAGGCTAGCGGGGGGGCAGAGACCCAGTACTTC. Protein product: CASSLEASGGAETQYF. V usage is TRBV5-1 and J usage is TRBJ2-5; 12 nucleotides align to TRBD2. The CDR3 extends over 16 amino acids. V gave up 0 bases and J gave up 4 bases; unmatched junction bases: 4. Looked up from germline, CDR1 is SGHRS and CDR2 is YFSETQ.